Listed below are T cell receptor beta chains from one sample, sequenced in a study of blood T cells in healthy people across ages. A single record per CDR3 protein comes from TCRdb applying MiXCR to the 5' RACE reads. The sample shows approximately 1.5 million distinct CDR3 sequences, roughly 43% of them seen only once. Sequencing input: blood. These receptors were obtained from a woman aged 18 to 35 in good health. CDR3s include the opening cysteine and the closing phenylalanine or tryptophan. Each record gives: clone size, J gene, D gene, V gene, CDR3 DNA, CDR3 protein. A D gene is named only where the DNA matches it firmly. Clone size is shown for a subset of rows, as once, few, many or a class of expanded clone.

clone size: -; J gene: TRBJ2-4; D gene: TRBD1; V gene: TRBV4-3; CDR3 DNA: TGCGCCAGCAGCCAGTTGGGACAGGGGGCTGGCAAAAACATTCAGTACTTC; CDR3 protein: CASSQLGQGAGKNIQYF
clone size: -; J gene: TRBJ2-5; D gene: -; V gene: TRBV6-6; CDR3 DNA: TGTGCCAGCAGGCACGCGGTCGAAGGATTAGGGGAGCAGTACTTC; CDR3 protein: CASRHAVEGLGEQYF
clone size: -; J gene: TRBJ2-5; D gene: -; V gene: TRBV4-3; CDR3 DNA: TGCGCCAGCAGCCAGAGCTTGAGGGTCTCCAATGAGCAGTACTTC; CDR3 protein: CASSQSLRVSNEQYF
clone size: -; J gene: TRBJ1-3; D gene: -; V gene: TRBV21-1; CDR3 DNA: TGTGCCAGGGCCTCAATCTCTGGAAACACCATATATTTT; CDR3 protein: CARASISGNTIYF
clone size: many; J gene: TRBJ1-2; D gene: -; V gene: TRBV12-3/TRBV12-4; CDR3 DNA: TGTGCCAGCAGTTTACTGGCGGTGGCAGGGACAAATGGCTACACCTTC; CDR3 protein: CASSLLAVAGTNGYTF
clone size: few; J gene: TRBJ2-1; D gene: TRBD2; V gene: TRBV10-3; CDR3 DNA: TGTGCCATCCGTGAGCGGGATATCTACAATGAGCAGTTCTTC; CDR3 protein: CAIRERDIYNEQFF
clone size: -; J gene: TRBJ2-7; D gene: -; V gene: TRBV7-2; CDR3 DNA: TGTGCCAGCAGCTTAGGAGGGGAGAACTACGAGCAGTACTTC; CDR3 protein: CASSLGGENYEQYF
clone size: many; J gene: TRBJ2-1; D gene: -; V gene: TRBV7-2; CDR3 DNA: TGTGCCAGCAGCTTACGGGGTTATGAGCAGTTCTTC; CDR3 protein: CASSLRGYEQFF
clone size: few; J gene: TRBJ2-7; D gene: -; V gene: TRBV9; CDR3 DNA: TGTGCCAGCAGCGAGCCGGCCCGCCCCTACGAGCAGTACTTC; CDR3 protein: CASSEPARPYEQYF
clone size: -; J gene: TRBJ1-1; D gene: TRBD1; V gene: TRBV12-5; CDR3 DNA: TGTGCTAGTGGTTTAGGCGACAGGGATGTTTTCTTT; CDR3 protein: CASGLGDRDVFF
clone size: -; J gene: TRBJ2-7; D gene: TRBD2; V gene: TRBV4-3; CDR3 DNA: TGCGCCAGCAGCCAAGAAGGCGGACTAGCGAGACACAATGAGCAGTACTTC; CDR3 protein: CASSQEGGLARHNEQYF
clone size: -; J gene: TRBJ2-3; D gene: TRBD2; V gene: TRBV29-1; CDR3 DNA: TGCAGCACCGGACTAGCGGGGAGAGATACGCAGTATTTT; CDR3 protein: CSTGLAGRDTQYF
clone size: -; J gene: TRBJ2-4; D gene: -; V gene: TRBV29-1; CDR3 DNA: TGCAGCGCTACCGGACTAGCCAAAAACATTCAGTACTTC; CDR3 protein: CSATGLAKNIQYF
clone size: -; J gene: TRBJ2-5; D gene: TRBD1; V gene: TRBV7-8; CDR3 DNA: TGTGCCAGCAGCAGGGGACAGAAAGAGACCCAGTACTTC; CDR3 protein: CASSRGQKETQYF
clone size: few; J gene: TRBJ2-7; D gene: -; V gene: TRBV4-1; CDR3 DNA: TGCGCCAGCAGCCAAGGGTTGGGGGGGCAAGGTGATGAGCAGTACTTC; CDR3 protein: CASSQGLGGQGDEQYF
clone size: -; J gene: TRBJ1-1; D gene: -; V gene: TRBV5-1; CDR3 DNA: TGCGCCAGCAGCTTTGGATTCGACACTGAAGCTTTCTTT; CDR3 protein: CASSFGFDTEAFF
clone size: -; J gene: TRBJ2-7; D gene: TRBD1; V gene: TRBV14; CDR3 DNA: TGTGCCAGCAGCCCGACAGGGGTCTCCCCCTACGAGCAGTACTTC; CDR3 protein: CASSPTGVSPYEQYF
clone size: few; J gene: TRBJ2-3; D gene: TRBD1; V gene: TRBV14; CDR3 DNA: TGTGCCAGCAGTACCGGGACAGCCAGCACAGATACGCAGTATTTT; CDR3 protein: CASSTGTASTDTQYF
clone size: few; J gene: TRBJ2-7; D gene: -; V gene: TRBV24-1; CDR3 DNA: TGTGCCACCAGTGCGGCAGGGTTCTCCTACGAGCAGTACTTC; CDR3 protein: CATSAAGFSYEQYF
clone size: once; J gene: TRBJ1-4; D gene: -; V gene: TRBV7-2; CDR3 DNA: TGTGCCAGCAGCTTATCCGGGACACATAATGAAAAACTGTTTTTT; CDR3 protein: CASSLSGTHNEKLFF
clone size: -; J gene: TRBJ2-5; D gene: TRBD1; V gene: TRBV18; CDR3 DNA: TGTGCCAGCTCACACCGGGACAGGGAAGAGACCCAGTACTTC; CDR3 protein: CASSHRDREETQYF
clone size: -; J gene: TRBJ1-6; D gene: -; V gene: TRBV27; CDR3 DNA: TGTGCCAGCAGTTTTGACAGGCTACATAATTCACCCCTCCACTTT; CDR3 protein: CASSFDRLHNSPLHF
clone size: many; J gene: TRBJ1-2; D gene: -; V gene: TRBV10-3; CDR3 DNA: TGTGCCATCAGTGGAACGGCCTATGGCTACACCTTC; CDR3 protein: CAISGTAYGYTF
clone size: -; J gene: TRBJ2-7; D gene: -; V gene: TRBV7-2; CDR3 DNA: TGTGCCAGCAGCTTAACCCCCCTGACTTACTACGAGCAGTACTTC; CDR3 protein: CASSLTPLTYYEQYF
clone size: -; J gene: TRBJ2-1; D gene: TRBD1; V gene: TRBV24-1; CDR3 DNA: TGTGCCACCAGTGCCCCCTCAGGGGGCTCCTACAATGAGCAGTTCTTC; CDR3 protein: CATSAPSGGSYNEQFF
clone size: few; J gene: TRBJ2-3; D gene: -; V gene: TRBV20-1; CDR3 DNA: TGCAGTGCTAGATGGAGGGCCGGCTCAGATACGCAGTATTTT; CDR3 protein: CSARWRAGSDTQYF
clone size: few; J gene: TRBJ2-2; D gene: TRBD2; V gene: TRBV2; CDR3 DNA: TGTGCCAGCAGTGAAGCTGGACTAGCGGCCAACACCGGGGAGCTGTTTTTT; CDR3 protein: CASSEAGLAANTGELFF
clone size: few; J gene: TRBJ2-2; D gene: TRBD2; V gene: TRBV28; CDR3 DNA: TGTGCCAGCAGTTTAGCGGGAGTGCCCGGGGAGCTGTTTTTT; CDR3 protein: CASSLAGVPGELFF
clone size: -; J gene: TRBJ1-2; D gene: TRBD1; V gene: TRBV25-1; CDR3 DNA: TGTGCCGGCAGTGAGACAGGGAGGTATGGCTACACCTTC; CDR3 protein: CAGSETGRYGYTF
clone size: few; J gene: TRBJ2-5; D gene: -; V gene: TRBV12-3/TRBV12-4; CDR3 DNA: TGTGCCAGCAGTACTACCCTGACGGGTGAGCAGTACTTC; CDR3 protein: CASSTTLTGEQYF
clone size: few; J gene: TRBJ2-1; D gene: -; V gene: TRBV12-3/TRBV12-4; CDR3 DNA: TGTGCCAGCAGTTTTTCCCTAGCAGTGCAGTTCTTC; CDR3 protein: CASSFSLAVQFF
clone size: -; J gene: TRBJ2-7; D gene: -; V gene: TRBV10-3; CDR3 DNA: TGTGCCATCAGTGAGTCGACTCTCGGGCTCCGATACGAGCAGTACTTC; CDR3 protein: CAISESTLGLRYEQYF
clone size: -; J gene: TRBJ2-1; D gene: -; V gene: TRBV11-2; CDR3 DNA: TGTGCCAGCATTAGAGGATTGGAGGTCGATGAGCAGTTCTTC; CDR3 protein: CASIRGLEVDEQFF
clone size: many; J gene: TRBJ2-5; D gene: TRBD2; V gene: TRBV5-1; CDR3 DNA: TGCGCCAGCAGCAGCGATGGGACTAGAGGAGAGACCCAGTACTTC; CDR3 protein: CASSSDGTRGETQYF
clone size: -; J gene: TRBJ1-1; D gene: -; V gene: TRBV20-1; CDR3 DNA: TGCAGTGCTAGCCTGGAAATCGAAGCTTTCTTT; CDR3 protein: CSASLEIEAFF
clone size: many; J gene: TRBJ1-4; D gene: -; V gene: TRBV12-3/TRBV12-4; CDR3 DNA: TGTGCCAGCAGTTCCCTGAGATGGAAGAATAATGAAAAACTGTTTTTT; CDR3 protein: CASSSLRWKNNEKLFF
clone size: -; J gene: TRBJ1-2; D gene: -; V gene: TRBV2; CDR3 DNA: TGTGCCAGCGGGGTCTTGGGACAAATAGAAGTAGCGGGTGGCTACACCTTC; CDR3 protein: CASGVLGQIEVAGGYTF
clone size: -; J gene: TRBJ2-5; D gene: -; V gene: TRBV4-1; CDR3 DNA: TGCGCCAGCAGCGGAGTTAACGTTGGGCAAGAGACCCAGTACTTC; CDR3 protein: CASSGVNVGQETQYF
clone size: -; J gene: TRBJ1-6; D gene: -; V gene: TRBV16; CDR3 DNA: TGTGCCAGCAGTCTTTCGGAGCTCCTCCACTTT; CDR3 protein: CASSLSELLHF
clone size: once; J gene: TRBJ1-6; D gene: -; V gene: TRBV9; CDR3 DNA: TGTGCCAGCAGCGTAGGCAGGACCAAGAATTCACCCCTCCACTTT; CDR3 protein: CASSVGRTKNSPLHF
clone size: -; J gene: TRBJ2-1; D gene: TRBD2; V gene: TRBV12-3/TRBV12-4; CDR3 DNA: TGTGCCAGCAGTCCCGGGACTACGGAGCAGTTCTTC; CDR3 protein: CASSPGTTEQFF
clone size: few; J gene: TRBJ2-7; D gene: -; V gene: TRBV9; CDR3 DNA: TGTGCCAGCAGCGTAACCGGGGCCGACTACGAGCAGTACTTC; CDR3 protein: CASSVTGADYEQYF
clone size: -; J gene: TRBJ2-1; D gene: -; V gene: TRBV20-1; CDR3 DNA: TGCAGTGCTAGATCTGGCTTAGTTCAGGAGCAGTTCTTC; CDR3 protein: CSARSGLVQEQFF
clone size: -; J gene: TRBJ2-1; D gene: -; V gene: TRBV6-2/TRBV6-3; CDR3 DNA: TGTGCCAGCAGTTATACGAGTTCGCGCAATGAGCAGTTCTTC; CDR3 protein: CASSYTSSRNEQFF
clone size: -; J gene: TRBJ1-1; D gene: -; V gene: TRBV10-3; CDR3 DNA: TGTGCCATCAGTGAGTGGCAGATGAACACTGAAGCTTTCTTT; CDR3 protein: CAISEWQMNTEAFF